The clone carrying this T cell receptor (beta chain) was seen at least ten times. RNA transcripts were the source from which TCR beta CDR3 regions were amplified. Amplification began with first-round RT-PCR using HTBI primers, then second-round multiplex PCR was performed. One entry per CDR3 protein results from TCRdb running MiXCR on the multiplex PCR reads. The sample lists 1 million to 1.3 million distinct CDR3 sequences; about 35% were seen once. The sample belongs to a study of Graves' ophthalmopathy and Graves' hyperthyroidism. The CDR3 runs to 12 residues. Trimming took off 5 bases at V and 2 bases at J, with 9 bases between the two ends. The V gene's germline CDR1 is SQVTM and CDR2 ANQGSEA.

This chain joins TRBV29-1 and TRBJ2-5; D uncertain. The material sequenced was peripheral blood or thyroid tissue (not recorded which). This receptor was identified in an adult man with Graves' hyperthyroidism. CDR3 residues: CSVLSIQETQYF. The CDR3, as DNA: TGCAGCGTTCTATCCATTCAAGAGACCCAGTACTTC.